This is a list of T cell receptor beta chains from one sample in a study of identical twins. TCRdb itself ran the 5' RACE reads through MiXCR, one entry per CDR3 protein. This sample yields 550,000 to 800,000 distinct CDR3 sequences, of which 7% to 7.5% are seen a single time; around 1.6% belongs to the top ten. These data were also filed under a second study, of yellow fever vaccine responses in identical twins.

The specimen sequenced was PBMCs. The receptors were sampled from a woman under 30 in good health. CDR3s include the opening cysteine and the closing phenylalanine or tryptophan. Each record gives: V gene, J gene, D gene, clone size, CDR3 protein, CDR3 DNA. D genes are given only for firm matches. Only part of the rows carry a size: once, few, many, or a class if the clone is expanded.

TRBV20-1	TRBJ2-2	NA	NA	CSATDNLPNTGELFF	TGCAGTGCTACTGACAACCTCCCGAACACCGGGGAGCTGTTTTTT
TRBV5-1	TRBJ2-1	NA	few	CASSLGVLRYNEQFF	TGCGCCAGCAGCTTGGGGGTGCTTCGATACAATGAGCAGTTCTTC
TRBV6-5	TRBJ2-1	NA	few	CASSYLSEGFNEQFF	TGTGCCAGCAGTTATCTCTCCGAAGGGTTCAATGAGCAGTTCTTC
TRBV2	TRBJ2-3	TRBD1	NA	CASDRGLRTDTQYF	TGTGCCAGCGACAGGGGGCTGCGCACAGATACGCAGTATTTT
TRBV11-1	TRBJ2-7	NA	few	CASSLTRQGTYEQYF	TGTGCCAGCAGCCTAACCCGGCAGGGGACCTACGAGCAGTACTTC
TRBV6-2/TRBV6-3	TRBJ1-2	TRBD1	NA	CASAYRGLSYGYTF	TGTGCCAGCGCCTACAGGGGTCTTAGCTATGGCTACACCTTC
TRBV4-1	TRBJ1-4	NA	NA	CASSHPAGVVREKLFF	TGCGCCAGCAGCCATCCTGCGGGGGTTGTGCGGGAAAAACTGTTTTTT
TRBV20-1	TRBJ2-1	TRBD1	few	CSALTTGGYNEQFF	TGCAGTGCTTTAACGACAGGGGGCTATAATGAGCAGTTCTTC
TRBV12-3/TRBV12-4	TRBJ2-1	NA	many	CASSLSPPHNEQFF	TGTGCCAGCAGTTTATCACCCCCCCACAATGAGCAGTTCTTC
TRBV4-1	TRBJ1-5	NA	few	CASSQDRGATQPQHF	TGCGCCAGCAGCCAAGATCGAGGGGCGACTCAGCCCCAGCATTTT
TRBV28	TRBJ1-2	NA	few	CASSLGGADYGYTF	TGTGCCAGCAGTTTGGGGGGGGCGGACTATGGCTACACCTTC
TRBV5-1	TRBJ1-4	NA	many	CASTLGGTNEKLFF	TGCGCCAGCACCCTGGGGGGAACTAATGAAAAACTGTTTTTT
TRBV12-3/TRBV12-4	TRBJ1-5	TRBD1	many	CASSLQGASNQPQHF	TGTGCCAGCAGTCTGCAGGGGGCCTCCAATCAGCCCCAGCATTTT
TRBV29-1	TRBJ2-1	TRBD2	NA	CSLLRTSGNNEQFF	TGCAGCCTCCTTCGCACTAGCGGTAACAATGAGCAGTTCTTC
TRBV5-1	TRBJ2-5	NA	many	CASSLGTPGETQYF	TGCGCCAGCAGCTTGGGGACCCCAGGAGAGACCCAGTACTTC
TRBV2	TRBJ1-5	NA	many	CASSAQGTLWNQPQHF	TGTGCCAGCAGTGCCCAGGGAACCCTTTGGAATCAGCCCCAGCATTTT
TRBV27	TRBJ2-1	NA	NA	CASSDSSSYNEQFF	TGTGCCAGCAGTGACTCTAGCTCCTACAATGAGCAGTTCTTC
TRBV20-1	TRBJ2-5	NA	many	CSASADRWKGETQYF	TGCAGTGCTAGCGCGGACCGGTGGAAAGGGGAGACCCAGTACTTC
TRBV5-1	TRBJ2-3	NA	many	CASSLGQYTDTQYF	TGCGCCAGCAGCTTGGGGCAGTACACAGATACGCAGTATTTT
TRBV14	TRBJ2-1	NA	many	CASSRKQNEQFF	TGTGCCAGCAGCCGTAAGCAGAATGAGCAGTTCTTC
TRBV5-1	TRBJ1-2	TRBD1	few	CASSLRTGEVSRYGYTF	TGCGCCAGCAGCCTCAGGACAGGGGAGGTTTCGCGCTATGGCTACACCTTC
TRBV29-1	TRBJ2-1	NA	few	CSVDGLDNEQFF	TGCAGCGTTGACGGTCTAGATAATGAGCAGTTCTTC
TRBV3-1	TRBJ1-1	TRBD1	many	CASSLWDRGPGNTEAFF	TGTGCCAGCAGCCTATGGGACAGGGGACCGGGGAACACTGAAGCTTTCTTT
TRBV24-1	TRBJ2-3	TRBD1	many	CATSDLKTGASTDTQYF	TGTGCCACCAGTGATTTGAAGACAGGGGCTAGCACAGATACGCAGTATTTT
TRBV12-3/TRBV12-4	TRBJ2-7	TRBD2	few	CASSFGGTPNIEQYF	TGTGCCAGCAGTTTCGGGGGGACCCCGAATATCGAGCAGTACTTC
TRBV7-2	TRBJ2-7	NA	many	CASSPIAGEAYEQYF	TGTGCCAGCAGCCCCATTGCCGGGGAAGCCTACGAGCAGTACTTC
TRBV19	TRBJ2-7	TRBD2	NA	CASSFTSGSSYDQYF	TGTGCCAGTAGTTTCACTAGCGGGAGCTCCTACGACCAGTACTTC
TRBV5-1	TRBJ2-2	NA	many	CASSLGFANTGELFF	TGCGCCAGCAGCTTGGGTTTTGCGAACACCGGGGAGCTGTTTTTT
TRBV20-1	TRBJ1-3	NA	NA	CSAIKSLSGNTIYF	TGCAGTGCTATAAAAAGCCTCTCTGGAAACACCATATATTTT
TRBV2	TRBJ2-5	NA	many	CASSDSETQYF	TGTGCCAGCAGTGATTCGGAGACCCAGTACTTC
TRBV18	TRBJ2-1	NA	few	CASSPLPSRANNEQFF	TGTGCCAGCTCACCACTACCTAGCCGGGCAAACAATGAGCAGTTCTTC
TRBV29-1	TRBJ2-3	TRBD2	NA	CSVDGMTSGRSTDTQYF	TGCAGCGTTGATGGGATGACTAGCGGGAGGTCAACAGATACGCAGTATTTT
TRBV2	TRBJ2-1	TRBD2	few	CASSWDYPPYNEQFF	TGTGCCAGCAGTTGGGACTACCCGCCCTACAATGAGCAGTTCTTC
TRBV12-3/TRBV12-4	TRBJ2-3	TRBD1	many	CASSRGQGAGADTQYF	TGTGCCAGCAGTAGGGGACAGGGGGCTGGGGCAGATACGCAGTATTTT
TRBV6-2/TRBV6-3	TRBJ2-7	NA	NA	CASSAMVLDEQYF	TGTGCCAGCAGTGCCATGGTTCTGGACGAGCAGTACTTC
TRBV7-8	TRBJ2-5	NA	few	CASSLVEGMGETQYF	TGTGCCAGCAGCTTAGTAGAGGGGATGGGAGAGACCCAGTACTTC
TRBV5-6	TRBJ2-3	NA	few	CASTRRGKTDTQYF	TGTGCCAGCACCCGCCGGGGGAAGACAGATACGCAGTATTTT
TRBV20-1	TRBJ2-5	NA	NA	CSARDILTVAQYF	TGCAGTGCTAGAGATATCCTCACTGTTGCACAGTACTTC
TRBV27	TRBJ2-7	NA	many	CASSRGTGSSYEQYF	TGTGCCAGCAGCCGCGGGACTGGAAGCTCCTACGAGCAGTACTTC
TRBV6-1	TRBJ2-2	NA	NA	CASSRQLGAGELFF	TGTGCCAGCAGTAGGCAACTAGGAGCCGGGGAGCTGTTTTTT
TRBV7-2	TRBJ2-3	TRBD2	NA	CASSIRTSGGPDTQYF	TGTGCCAGCAGCATAAGGACTAGCGGGGGGCCAGATACGCAGTATTTT
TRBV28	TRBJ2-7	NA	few	CASTQASYEQYF	TGTGCCAGCACACAAGCCTCCTACGAGCAGTACTTC
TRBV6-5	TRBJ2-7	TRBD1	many	CASSYGTDSTKQYF	TGTGCCAGCAGTTACGGGACAGATAGTACGAAGCAGTACTTC
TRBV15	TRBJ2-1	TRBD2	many	CATSRVGDGVGRSTYNEQFF	TGTGCCACCAGCAGAGTGGGGGACGGGGTCGGGAGGTCGACCTACAATGAGCAGTTCTTC
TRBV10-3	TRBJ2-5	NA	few	CAISEGRGETQYF	TGTGCCATCAGTGAGGGACGAGGAGAGACCCAGTACTTC
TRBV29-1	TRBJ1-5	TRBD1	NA	CSAVTGNQPQHF	TGCAGCGCTGTGACAGGGAATCAGCCCCAGCATTTT
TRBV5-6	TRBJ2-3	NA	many	CASSLGRWGRTDTQYF	TGTGCCAGCAGCTTGGGCAGATGGGGGAGAACAGATACGCAGTATTTT